The TCR beta chain under discussion was sequenced for a study of low-dose radiotherapy and immunotherapy resistance in tumors. Study overall: The fractionation for Cohort 1 was 0.5 Gy per fraction every 2 weeks, totaling 6.5 Gy. Intravenous cyclophosphamide 200 mg/m2 was given every two weeks, one day before radiation and immunotherapy.

Looked up from germline, CDR1 is SGHTA and CDR2 is FQGNSA. CDR3 length: 15 residues. Trimming took 5 bases from V and 3 from J, leaving 17 bases between them. cDNA synthesis used a TRAV/TRBV-specific primer set for both chains. The authors amplified TCRs for around 20 PCR cycles with a constant-region primer and a V-primer adapter. TCRdb analysed the reads with MiXCR anew, one entry per CDR3 protein. The sample lists 65,000 to 100,000 distinct CDR3 sequences, roughly 19% occurring once. The time point denotes: before trial treatment. The donors' regimen was nivolumab, ipilimumab, aspirin, low-dose cyclophosphamide and low-dose radiotherapy. This clonotype was counted ten times or more.

The TCR originated in a male donor with prostate cancer. Sequences were derived from PBMCs, sampled before treatment. The rearrangement joins TRBV7-2 to TRBJ2-7; a possible D gene is TRBD2 (5 bases). CDR3 nucleotides: TGTGCCAGCAGCCCGTTGCGAATCGGGGTCTACGAGCAGTACTTC. As protein: CASSPLRIGVYEQYF.